One and the same sample provided the 22 T cell receptor beta chains below, sequenced in a study of T cell clonality in common variable immunodeficiency. Some clones are missing from TCRdb's copy, which holds only in-frame ones; the method was immunoSEQ multiplex PCR. Observed in the sample are over 55,000 clones, none of them singletons. The source material was peripheral blood mononuclear cells. These TCRs come from a person between 18 and 75 years old in good health.

This clone was counted at least ten times. Read data end 3 residues before the CDR3 end; the end is taken from the germline J gene. The chain is built from TRBV2 and TRBJ2-3; 11 bases map to TRBD2. This CDR3 has 15 amino acids. The germline CDR1 and CDR2 sequences are SNHLY and FYNNEI. V lost 6 bases, J lost 2 bases, and 4 bases stayed unmatched. The CDR3 sequence is CASSGLAGHTDTQYF. CDR3 DNA, as far as it was read: TGTGCCAGCAGCGGACTAGCGGGCCACACAGATACG.

This clone was detected ten times or more. The CDR3 goes on 3 residues after the read ends, and that part is filled in from the germline J gene. This rearrangement joins TRBV5-1 to TRBJ2-3; D call uncertain. This CDR3 spans 14 amino acids. V was shortened by 1 base and J by 4 bases, with 10 bases between the two germline ends. Looked up from germline, CDR1 is SGHRS and CDR2 is YFSETQ. CDR3 sequence: CASSLLQRADTQYF. The sequenced part of the CDR3 DNA is TGCGCCAGCAGCTTGCTCCAGCGTGCAGATACG.

There are many counts of this clone. The read terminates 3 residues before the CDR3 end, so the remaining end is supplied by the germline J gene. The genes are TRBV14 and TRBJ2-1, with TRBD1 matching 8 bases. J lost 6 bases, V lost 4 bases, and 14 bases had no gene match. CDR1 and CDR2 from the germline V gene are SGHDN and FVKESK. This CDR3 is built from 17 residues. The part of the CDR3 DNA that was read is TGTGCCAGCAGCCCTAATGCGGGCAGGGGGCGCCGCAATGAG. Translated: CASSPNAGRGRRNE. The whole CDR3 reads CASSPNAGRGRRNEQFF.

At least ten counts were recorded for this clone. The missing CDR3 end, 3 residues past where the read stops, is filled in from the germline J gene. V gene TRBV30 combines with J gene TRBJ1-6, with a possible D match to TRBD1 (5 bases). CDR3 length equals 13 residues. The V gene's germline CDR1 is GTSNPN and CDR2 SVGIG (reference sequence). V lost 2 bases and J 6 bases, leaving 8 bases between the germline ends. CDR3 bases read: TGTGCCTGGAGTTTAGGGGTTAATTCACCC. Protein sequence: CAWSLGVNSP. From start to end, the CDR3 is CAWSLGVNSPLHF.

This clone was picked up many times. Coverage ceases 3 residues before the CDR3 finishes, and the germline J gene fills in the end. The J gene is TRBJ1-1, the V gene TRBV5-6, with a possible D match to TRBD1 (6 bases). V was trimmed by 4 bases and J by 3 bases, leaving 7 bases between them. CDR1 and CDR2 (germline): SGHDT, YYEEEE. CDR3 length equals 12 residues. The DNA read from the CDR3 is TGTGCCAGCAGCACAGGGTACACTGAA. Its translation is CASSTGYTE. The CDR3 reads in full as CASSTGYTEAFF.

This clone was counted many times. The read comes to an end 3 residues before the CDR3 does, leaving the germline J gene to fill in the end. The chain uses TRBV20-1 and TRBJ2-7; 7 bases map to TRBD1. CDR3 length: 14 residues. The trim removed 0 bases at V and 3 bases at J, leaving 5 bases unmatched. The germline V gene encodes CDR1 DFQATT and CDR2 SNEGSKA (reference sequence). This CDR3 is CSARDHPGGYEQYF. Incomplete CDR3 DNA: TGCAGTGCTAGAGATCATCCAGGGGGCTACGAG.

The sample holds many counts of this clone. The observed sequence ends 3 residues before the CDR3 terminus, with the missing tail filled in from the germline J gene. The gene calls are TRBV7-2 and TRBJ2-3, with D tentatively TRBD1 (5 bases). CDR3 length: 14 amino acids. CDR1 is SGHTA, CDR2 FQGNSA, per germline. The germline V and J ends were trimmed by 5 bases and 4 bases, with 13 bases remaining between them. This CDR3 reads CASSAGHRADTQYF. Partial CDR3 DNA: TGTGCCAGCAGCGCCGGACACAGAGCAGATACG.

This clone was seen many times. The CDR3 end falls 3 residues outside the read, so it is completed with the germline J gene. This chain uses TRBV20-1 with TRBJ2-3; TRBD2 agrees at 7 bases. The CDR3 consists of 14 residues. V shed 5 bases, J shed 4 bases, and the junction held 9 bases outside the gene matches. Germline lookup yields CDR1 DFQATT and CDR2 SNEGSKA (reference sequence). The CDR3 bases that were read are TGCAGTGCTGGGGGGGACGCCGGATCAGATACG. It codes for CSAGGDAGSDT. The CDR3, in full, reads CSAGGDAGSDTQYF.

Many counts were recorded for this clone. Sequencing ends 3 residues short of the CDR3 end; the germline J gene provides the rest. The chain is built from TRBV18 and TRBJ1-5, with 9 bases matching TRBD1. Germline V lookup: CDR1 KGHSH, CDR2 LQKENI. Trimming at V came to 3 bases and at J to 8 bases, leaving 8 bases not matched to a gene. The length of the CDR3 is 15 residues. CDR3 bases read: TGTGCCAGCTCACCCTACCCGACAGGGGGGGAGCCC. It encodes CASSPYPTGGEP. The complete CDR3 sequence is CASSPYPTGGEPQHF.

This clone has at least ten counts. The sequenced CDR3 bases are TGTGCCAGCAGCCCACATATTATGGTCTACGAG. This codes for CASSPHIMVYE. The entire CDR3 is CASSPHIMVYEQYF. The J gene is TRBJ2-7, the V gene TRBV7-8; D unclear. The read is 3 residues too short to cover the CDR3 end, so that end is filled in from the germline J gene. Trimming pared 5 bases from V and 3 bases from J, leaving 14 bases between. The CDR3 spans 14 residues. Germline loops: CDR1 SGHVS, CDR2 FQNEAQ.

This clone was observed at least ten times. From the germline J gene comes the end of the CDR3, since the read stops 3 residues before it. The chain recombines TRBV7-3 with TRBJ2-7; 8 nucleotides match TRBD2. There are 13 residues in the CDR3. With 5 bases clipped from V and 6 bases from J, the junction kept 6 bases outside the gene matches. The germline V gene has CDR1 SGHTA and CDR2 FQGTGA. Partial CDR3 DNA: TGTGCCAGCAGCGAAGGACTAGCTAGCGAG. Amino acid sequence: CASSEGLASE. The full CDR3 protein is CASSEGLASEQYF.

At least ten counts were recorded for this clone. With the read ending 3 residues before the CDR3 end, the germline J gene is used to fill in that end. The chain links TRBV20-1 to TRBJ2-7; D is possibly TRBD1 (6 bases). CDR3 length: 12 residues. V was clipped by 3 bases and J by 5 bases, with 11 bases between them. Germline V CDR1 and CDR2: DFQATT, SNEGSKA (reference sequence). CDR3 bases read: TGCAGTGCTAGCCCCAGGGGCGACGAG. It is translated as CSASPRGDE. The whole CDR3 protein reads CSASPRGDEQYF.

As to this clone: The read terminates 3 residues before the CDR3 end, so the remaining end is supplied by the germline J gene. The chain recombines TRBV7-6 with TRBJ2-3; 12 nucleotides agree with TRBD2. V trimming: 6 bases; J trimming: 0 bases; junction bases outside the gene matches: 10. The CDR3 spans 18 residues. CDR1 is SGHVS and CDR2 is FNYEAQ in the germline V gene. The DNA read from the CDR3 is TGTGCCAGCAGTCAAGGGGGGGGGACTAGCGGGAGCACAGATACG. Protein: CASSQGGGTSGSTDT. The complete CDR3 sequence is CASSQGGGTSGSTDTQYF.

This clone has at least ten counts. The CDR3 end falls 3 residues outside the read, so it is completed with the germline J gene. The sample has other DNA sequences that encode this CDR3 too. The V and J genes are TRBV7-3 and TRBJ1-2; tentatively, D is TRBD1 (5 bases). The CDR3 extends over 16 amino acids. The V and J ends lost 2 bases and 0 bases respectively, with 13 bases between them. CDR1 SGHTA and CDR2 FQGTGA come from the germline V gene. The DNA read from the CDR3 is TGTGCCAGCAGCTTAGGCCCCGACAGAGCTAACTATGGC. Its translation: CASSLGPDRANYG. The CDR3, in full, reads CASSLGPDRANYGYTF.

This clone was detected only a few times. The CDR3 here is CASSLWTGSTYEQYF. CDR3 bases read: TGCGCCAGCAGCTTGTGGACAGGGAGTACCTACGAG. The rearrangement links TRBV5-1 to TRBJ2-7, with 8 positions matching TRBD1. The sequenced fragment ends 3 residues before the CDR3 boundary, so the rest is inferred from the germline J gene. Unmatched junction bases numbered 5, after V lost 1 base and J lost 2 bases. The V gene's germline CDR1 is SGHRS and CDR2 YFSETQ. This CDR3 is built from 15 residues. Full variable domain (rest looked up from reference TRBV5-1 and TRBJ2-7): KAGVTQTPRYLIKTRGQQVTLSCSPISGHRSVSWYQQTPGQGLQFLFEYFSETQRNKGNFPGRFSGRQFSNSRSEMNVSTLELGDSALYLCASSLWTGSTYEQYFGPGTRLTVT.

This clone was seen at least ten times. The missing CDR3 end, 3 residues past where the read stops, is filled in from the germline J gene. The chain carries TRBV5-6 and TRBJ2-1, with D tentatively TRBD1 (6 bases). Germline lookup yields CDR1 SGHDT and CDR2 YYEEEE. The CDR3 runs 15 residues. Trimming left V 7 bases short and J 9 bases short, with 23 bases between. Here the CDR3 reads CASFAGVGQWSEQFF. Partial CDR3 DNA: TGTGCCAGCTTCGCAGGGGTGGGGCAATGGAGTGAG.

There are many counts of this clone. The read terminates 3 residues ahead of where the CDR3 ends, so the germline J gene completes it. The chain joins TRBV19 to TRBJ1-5, with D hard to call. The germline V gene encodes CDR1 LNHDA and CDR2 SQIVND (reference sequence). The V end lost 5 bases, the J end lost 3 bases, and 8 bases lay between the germline ends. The CDR3 has 13 residues. The part of the CDR3 DNA that was read is TGTGCCAGTAGTGGGCAGGTCAATCAGCCC. Translated: CASSGQVNQP. The whole CDR3 sequence is CASSGQVNQPQHF.

Many counts were recorded for this clone. The DNA ends 3 residues before the CDR3 does, and the rest of the CDR3 is filled in from the germline J gene. The genes are TRBV19 and TRBJ1-1; D is undetermined. CDR3 length: 15 residues. V was pared by 0 bases and J by 6 bases, with 14 bases between. Per the germline V gene, CDR1 is LNHDA and CDR2 is SQIVND (reference sequence). CDR3 DNA (partial): TGTGCCAGTAGTATAGATCTCAAGATCTATTCTGAA. Amino acid sequence: CASSIDLKIYSE. The CDR3 in its entirety is CASSIDLKIYSEAFF.

This clone showed up many times. Read sequence stops 3 residues before the CDR3 end, and the germline J gene provides the missing end. This chain connects TRBV7-2 to TRBJ2-7; 10 bases match TRBD2. This CDR3 region has 13 residues. Germline CDR1 reads SGHTA; CDR2 reads FQGNSA. The V segment lost 3 bases and the J segment 6 bases; nucleotides outside the gene matches: 2. The CDR3 bases that were read are TGTGCCAGCAGCTTTGAGCGGGAGGGCGAG. This sequence encodes CASSFEREGE. The whole CDR3 region reads CASSFEREGEQYF.

This clone was seen at least ten times. CDR3 sequence: CASSLVQYTDTQYF. CDR3 bases read: TGTGCCAGCAGCTTAGTGCAGTACACAGATACG. V usage is TRBV7-2 and J usage is TRBJ2-3, with D unresolved. The CDR3 end is not reached by the read, which stops 3 residues before it; the germline J gene fills it in. The germline V gene encodes CDR1 SGHTA and CDR2 FQGNSA. The CDR3 contains 14 residues. V shed 1 base and J shed 2 bases, with 7 bases lying between them.

About this clone: The read halts 3 residues ahead of the CDR3 end, with the missing end drawn from the germline J gene. The gene calls are TRBV2 and TRBJ1-1, with 7 nucleotides matching TRBD1. The CDR3 totals 13 residues. With 8 bases clipped from V and 4 bases from J, the junction kept 7 bases outside the gene matches. Germline V CDR1 and CDR2: SNHLY, FYNNEI. CDR3 bases read: TGTGCCAGCCAAAGACAGGGCCTCACTGAA. This encodes CASQRQGLTE. The whole CDR3 region reads CASQRQGLTEAFF.

In its sample, this clone was seen many times. The read is 3 residues too short to cover the CDR3 end, so that end is filled in from the germline J gene. The genes are TRBV7-6 and TRBJ2-6; D ambiguous. Trimming removed 5 bases at V and 0 bases at J, with 11 bases between. CDR3 length: 16 amino acids. In germline, CDR1 is SGHVS, CDR2 FNYEAQ. CDR3 DNA, as far as it was read: TGTGCCAGCAGCCCTTTGCGTGGCTCTGGGGCCAACGTC. This encodes CASSPLRGSGANV. The CDR3 in its entirety is CASSPLRGSGANVLTF.